The next 8 T cell receptor beta chains were all read from a single sample in a study of T cells in Graves' hyperthyroidism and ophthalmopathy. The investigators amplified TCR beta CDR3 regions from RNA transcripts. The HTBI set primed first-round TCR CDR3 RT-PCR. TCRdb independently ran MiXCR on the multiplex PCR reads; one entry per CDR3 protein. The table has under 250,000 distinct CDR3 sequences, around 26% seen once. The source material was blood. All receptors come from a middle-aged woman with Graves' ophthalmopathy.

This clonotype showed up just a few times. The genes are TRBV6-2 or TRBV6-3 and TRBJ2-5; D is possibly TRBD1 or TRBD2 (6 bases each). Germline V gene lookup returns CDR1 MNHEY and CDR2 SVGEGT. The V end was cut by 6 bases, the J end by 2 bases, with 16 bases between. The CDR3 consists of 15 residues. The CDR3 DNA is TGTGCCAGCAGACCTTGGGGGGCGGCTCAAGAGACCCAGTACTTC. It specifies CASRPWGAAQETQYF.

This clonotype was counted at least ten times. The V call is TRBV20-1, the J call TRBJ2-7; 12 bases are shared with TRBD1. Germline CDR1 and CDR2: DFQATT and SNEGSKA (reference sequence). There are 15 residues in the CDR3. V was pared by 4 bases and J by 4 bases, with 8 bases of the junction left unmatched. CDR3 sequence (DNA): TGCAGTGCTATTATCCGGGACAGGGGGCGGTACGAGCAGTACTTC. Translated: CSAIIRDRGRYEQYF.

Many counts were recorded for this clonotype. This chain connects TRBV2 to TRBJ2-7, with 7 bases lining up with TRBD2. The CDR3 sequence is 15 residues long. V lost 4 bases to trimming and J lost 0 bases; unmatched junction nucleotides: 6. In germline, CDR1 is SNHLY, CDR2 FYNNEI. The CDR3 DNA follows: TGTGCCAGCAGTGCTGGCGGCGGGAGCTCCTACGAGCAGTACTTC. Amino acids: CASSAGGGSSYEQYF.

This clonotype was picked up many times. The junction differs from germline at one of its ends, possibly a read error. The J gene is TRBJ2-7, the V gene TRBV3-1, with a possible D match to TRBD1 (5 bases). CDR1 and CDR2 from the germline V gene are LGHDT and YNNKEL (reference sequence). The CDR3 extends over 13 amino acids. DNA for the CDR3: TGCGCCAGCAGCCAAGATAGGGGTTACGAGCAGTACTTC. This encodes CASSQDRGYEQYF.

This clonotype was seen many times. The V call is TRBV20-1, the J call TRBJ2-3, with 10 bases that match TRBD1. The CDR3 loop spans 16 amino acids. V gave up 3 bases and J gave up 2 bases; unmatched junction bases: 8. Germline V gene lookup returns CDR1 DFQATT and CDR2 SNEGSKA (reference sequence). CDR3 region: CSASAGTGEITDTQYF. DNA for the CDR3: TGCAGTGCTAGTGCCGGGACAGGGGAGATCACAGATACGCAGTATTTT.

The sample holds many counts of this clonotype. The chain combines TRBV25-1 with TRBJ1-2, with D maybe TRBD1 (6 bases). The V end was cut by 1 base, the J end by 5 bases, with 14 bases between. This CDR3 is 15 amino acids long. Germline assignment: CDR1 MGHDK and CDR2 SYGVNS. The CDR3 loop reads CASSEWGAQRYGYTF. The CDR3 nucleotides are TGTGCCAGCAGTGAATGGGGGGCACAAAGATATGGCTACACCTTC.

V usage is TRBV6-5 and J usage is TRBJ2-5; 10 nucleotides match TRBD2. Germline values: CDR1 MNHEY, CDR2 SVGAGI. The V gene end was trimmed by 0 bases and the J gene end by 5 bases; junction bases not matched to a gene: 6. CDR3 size: 16 residues. In DNA form, the CDR3 reads TGTGCCAGCAGTTACTCGTCGCTAGCGGGAGTGGAGACCCAGTACTTC. Protein: CASSYSSLAGVETQYF.

This clonotype was counted a few times. The chain couples TRBV7-2 to TRBJ1-1, with a tentative D call TRBD1 (5 bases). V lost 5 bases to trimming and J lost 2 bases, with 12 bases between them. CDR3 size: 14 residues. Germline-derived CDR1 and CDR2 are SGHTA and FQGNSA. The CDR3 nucleotides are TGTGCCAGCAGCCCCGGGGCCGTTAACACTGAAGCTTTCTTT. It translates to CASSPGAVNTEAFF. The full variable domain, its missing parts supplied by reference TRBV7-2 and TRBJ1-1, is GAGVSQSPSNKVTEKGKDVELRCDPISGHTALYWYRQSLGQGLEFLIYFQGNSAPDKSGLPSDRFSAERTGGSVSTLTIQRTQQEDSAVYLCASSPGAVNTEAFFGQGTRLTVV.